These T cell receptor beta chains were read from a single sample in a study of shared clonotypes between healthy human individuals. The repertoire was sequenced with immunoSEQ multiplex PCR; TCRdb's copy has only in-frame clones and lacks some. The profile covers fewer than 600,000 clones, with less than 85% appearing a single time and 10% to 15% taken by the ten largest. The sequenced sample was PBMCs. These receptors originate from a woman between 35 and 50 years old in good health. Some clones in this sample may be carry-over from other donors' samples. CDR3s include the opening cysteine and the closing phenylalanine or tryptophan. The order of the fields is D gene, J gene, V gene, clone size, CDR3 protein, CDR3 DNA. A D gene is named only where the DNA matches it firmly. Clone size appears in some rows only: once, few, many, or a class for an expanded clone.

D: NA
J: TRBJ2-7
V: TRBV19
size: NA
CDR3: CASSIASVGGGAYEQYF
DNA: TGTGCCAGTAGTATCGCTTCTGTTGGGGGCGGAGCTTACGAGCAGTACTTC

D: TRBD1
J: TRBJ2-7
V: TRBV23-1
size: NA
CDR3: CASSQSRGRSPYF
DNA: TGCGCCAGCAGTCAATCAAGGGGGCGGTCTCCCTACTTC

D: TRBD2
J: TRBJ2-1
V: TRBV30
size: few
CDR3: CAWSSSSGRSSYNEQFF
DNA: TGTGCTTGGAGTTCCTCTAGCGGGAGGAGCTCCTACAATGAGCAGTTCTTC

D: NA
J: TRBJ2-1
V: TRBV14
size: many
CDR3: CASSQVLSYNEQFF
DNA: TGTGCCAGCAGCCAAGTGCTCTCCTACAATGAGCAGTTCTTC

D: NA
J: TRBJ2-1
V: TRBV19
size: NA
CDR3: CASSPQAQRAHNEQFF
DNA: TGTGCCAGTAGTCCTCAGGCCCAGCGGGCTCACAATGAGCAGTTCTTC

D: NA
J: TRBJ2-1
V: TRBV5-3
size: many
CDR3: CARSLPNTSYNEQFF
DNA: TGTGCCAGAAGCTTGCCCAACACCTCCTACAATGAGCAGTTCTTC

D: TRBD2
J: TRBJ2-1
V: TRBV10-3
size: NA
CDR3: CAISESKGLAGGNEQFF
DNA: TGTGCCATCAGTGAGTCGAAGGGACTAGCGGGGGGCAATGAGCAGTTCTTC

D: TRBD1
J: TRBJ1-4
V: TRBV2
size: NA
CDR3: CASRWGTGGEKLFF
DNA: TGTGCCAGCAGGTGGGGGACAGGAGGCGAAAAACTGTTTTTT

D: TRBD1
J: TRBJ1-5
V: TRBV18
size: NA
CDR3: CASSEGQASSNQPQHF
DNA: TGTGCCAGCTCAGAAGGACAGGCATCTAGCAATCAGCCCCAGCATTTT

D: NA
J: TRBJ2-3
V: TRBV7-2
size: NA
CDR3: CASSSPRQVGTTDTQYF
DNA: TGTGCCAGCAGCTCCCCCAGGCAGGTGGGGACCACAGATACGCAGTATTTT

D: NA
J: TRBJ1-1
V: TRBV7-6
size: once
CDR3: CASSLGRWVNTEAFF
DNA: TGTGCCAGCAGCTTAGGACGGTGGGTGAACACTGAAGCTTTCTTT

D: NA
J: TRBJ1-5
V: TRBV10-3
size: NA
CDR3: CAISESGGGSSNQPQHF
DNA: TGTGCCATCAGTGAGTCAGGGGGGGGATCTAGCAATCAGCCCCAGCATTTT

D: NA
J: TRBJ2-1
V: TRBV18
size: few
CDR3: CASSLPGQGSYNEQFF
DNA: TGTGCCAGCTCCCTCCCGGGACAAGGCTCCTACAATGAGCAGTTCTTC

D: TRBD2
J: TRBJ2-7
V: TRBV28
size: once
CDR3: CASSPTGTSGIYEQYF
DNA: TGTGCCAGCAGTCCAACCGGGACTAGCGGGATCTACGAGCAGTACTTC

D: NA
J: TRBJ2-5
V: TRBV5-1
size: NA
CDR3: CASSLQGGAQETQYF
DNA: TGCGCCAGCAGCCTACAGGGTGGGGCCCAAGAGACCCAGTACTTC

D: TRBD2
J: TRBJ2-5
V: TRBV5-1
size: NA
CDR3: CASSPRGLAGRGGETQYF
DNA: TGCGCCAGCAGCCCCCGCGGACTAGCGGGAAGGGGGGGGGAGACCCAGTACTTC

D: TRBD1
J: TRBJ2-1
V: TRBV6-6
size: NA
CDR3: CASSTWDRHNEQFF
DNA: TGTGCCAGCTCAACCTGGGACAGACACAATGAGCAGTTCTTC

D: NA
J: TRBJ2-7
V: TRBV2
size: few
CDR3: CASKAVYEQYF
DNA: TGTGCCAGCAAAGCGGTCTACGAGCAGTACTTC

D: TRBD1
J: TRBJ1-2
V: TRBV9
size: NA
CDR3: CASSPSPQGDGYTF
DNA: TGTGCCAGCAGCCCGAGCCCCCAGGGGGATGGCTACACCTTC

D: NA
J: TRBJ1-2
V: TRBV30
size: NA
CDR3: CAWRLPDGRYGYTF
DNA: TGTGCCTGGAGGCTCCCTGACGGCCGCTATGGCTACACCTTC

D: NA
J: TRBJ2-3
V: TRBV28
size: NA
CDR3: CASSPPSTDTQYF
DNA: TGTGCCAGCAGTCCGCCGTCCACAGATACGCAGTATTTT

D: NA
J: TRBJ2-1
V: TRBV2
size: NA
CDR3: CASSESYSYNEQFF
DNA: TGTGCCAGCAGTGAATCCTACTCATACAATGAGCAGTTCTTC

D: NA
J: TRBJ2-2
V: TRBV18
size: NA
CDR3: CASSPEVTPNTGELFF
DNA: TGTGCCAGCTCACCAGAGGTGACACCGAACACCGGGGAGCTGTTTTTT

D: NA
J: TRBJ2-1
V: TRBV30
size: NA
CDR3: CAWRGDNEQFF
DNA: TGTGCCTGGAGGGGGGACAATGAGCAGTTCTTC

D: NA
J: TRBJ1-3
V: TRBV10-3
size: NA
CDR3: CAISESTGSGNTIYF
DNA: TGTGCCATCAGTGAGTCGACTGGGTCTGGAAACACCATATATTTT

D: TRBD2
J: TRBJ2-1
V: TRBV10-2
size: NA
CDR3: CASSSRGRGNNEQFF
DNA: TGCGCCAGCAGTTCCCGCGGGAGGGGAAACAATGAGCAGTTCTTC

D: NA
J: TRBJ2-1
V: TRBV28
size: NA
CDR3: CASSPLSLALGVQFF
DNA: TGTGCCAGCAGCCCCCTGTCACTAGCTTTGGGTGTTCAGTTCTTC

D: TRBD1
J: TRBJ1-1
V: TRBV5-1
size: NA
CDR3: CASSPQGIETEAFF
DNA: TGCGCCAGCAGCCCACAGGGGATCGAGACTGAAGCTTTCTTT

D: NA
J: TRBJ1-5
V: TRBV2
size: NA
CDR3: CASNGDGNSNQPQHF
DNA: TGTGCCAGCAACGGGGACGGCAATAGCAATCAGCCCCAGCATTTT